The 10 T cell receptor beta chains below were found in one sample sequenced in a study of blood T cell repertoires in COVID-19. Data came from immunoSEQ multiplex PCR; TCRdb stores just in-frame clones and leaves some out. Found here are 210,000 or so clones, under 85% of them singletons; the top ten hold around 7.8%. Material for sequencing was peripheral blood. Every receptor here comes from a woman aged 80 or older with COVID-19, enrolled during active disease.

This chain uses TRBV5-4 with TRBJ2-2, with a possible D match to TRBD2 (6 bases). Trimming took 6 bases from V and 7 from J, leaving 16 bases between them. CDR1 is SGHNT and CDR2 is YYREEE in the germline V gene (reference sequence). This CDR3 is built from 14 residues. CDR3 protein: CASTPGLRGGELFF. The CDR3 nucleotides read TGTGCCAGCACCCCGGGACTCCGAGGCGGGGAGCTGTTTTTT.

The chain joins TRBV3-1 (or the pseudogene TRBV3-2) to TRBJ2-1; 7 bases are shared with TRBD2. This CDR3 contains 15 residues. Germline CDR1 is LGHDT and CDR2 is YNNKEL (reference sequence). J lost 2 bases, V lost 1 base, and 2 bases had no gene match. CDR3 loop: CASSQGLAAYNEQFF. Here the CDR3 DNA reads TGTGCCAGCAGCCAAGGGCTAGCGGCCTACAATGAGCAGTTCTTC.

This clone was counted a few times. The chain uses TRBV6-5 and TRBJ2-3; TRBD2 agrees at 7 bases. Germline values: CDR1 MNHEY, CDR2 SVGAGI. This CDR3 region has 14 residues. The ends lost 6 bases at V and 1 base at J; junction bases unmatched: 4. The CDR3 region is CASRLATRTDTQYF. The CDR3 DNA reads TGTGCCAGCAGACTAGCGACCCGCACAGATACGCAGTATTTT.

V gene TRBV4-1 combines with J gene TRBJ2-1; the D gene is possibly TRBD2 (6 bases). The CDR3 has 17 residues. Trimming took off 6 bases at V and 4 bases at J, with 22 bases between the two ends. CDR1 and CDR2 (germline): MGHRA, YSYEKL. CDR3 loop: CASSPAASLAKYNEQFF. CDR3 sequence (DNA): TGCGCCAGCAGTCCCGCGGCCAGCCTAGCGAAATACAATGAGCAGTTCTTC.

The genes are TRBV6-4 and TRBJ1-2; 9 nucleotides line up with TRBD1. Germline-derived CDR1 and CDR2 are MRHNA and SNTAGT. The J segment lost 5 bases and the V segment lost 6 bases, leaving 7 bases of the junction unmatched. CDR3 length: 14 residues. CDR3 in DNA: TGTGCCAGCAGCCCGGGACAGGGTGTATATGGCTACACCTTC. Translating it yields CASSPGQGVYGYTF.

The chain carries TRBV24-1 and TRBJ2-1; D might be TRBD2 (6 bases). Trimming shortened V by 5 bases and J by 8 bases, and 15 bases separated the two germline ends. Per germline, CDR1 KGHDR and CDR2 SFDVKD. The length of the CDR3 is 14 residues. The chain's CDR3 is CATSAGGRDHEQFF. CDR3 DNA: TGTGCCACCAGTGCCGGGGGAAGGGACCATGAGCAGTTCTTC.

The J gene is TRBJ1-5, the V gene TRBV19; TRBD1 agrees at 9 bases. J gave up 0 bases and V 4 bases, and 4 bases lay outside the gene matches. The CDR3 covers 16 residues. The germline V gene has CDR1 LNHDA and CDR2 SQIVND (reference sequence). CDR3 loop: CASSRGTGYSNQPQHF. In nucleotides, the CDR3 is TGTGCCAGTAGTAGAGGGACAGGGTATAGCAATCAGCCCCAGCATTTT. The variable domain in full, with the rest retrieved from reference TRBV19 and TRBJ1-5, is DGGITQSPKYLFRKEGQNVTLSCEQNLNHDAMYWYRQDPGQGLRLIYYSQIVNDFQKGDIAEGYSVSREKKESFPLTVTSAQKNPTAFYLCASSRGTGYSNQPQHFGDGTRLSIL.

The chain has TRBV3-1 (or the pseudogene TRBV3-2) and TRBJ1-2; D may be TRBD1 (6 bases). The CDR3 contains 16 residues. Looked up from germline, CDR1 is LGHDT and CDR2 is YNNKEL (reference sequence). V lost 4 bases and J lost 8, with 23 bases in between. As DNA, the CDR3 is TGTGCCAGCAGCCCCACGGCAGGGGCCCCCTATCGCGGCTACACCTTC. This sequence encodes CASSPTAGAPYRGYTF.

V usage is TRBV23-1 and J usage is TRBJ1-6; 7 bases line up with TRBD1. TRBV23-1 is designated an ORF whose function remains uncertain. The CDR3 consists of 13 residues. With 4 bases clipped from V and 8 bases from J, the junction kept 2 bases outside the gene matches. CDR3 protein: CASSRDRDSPLHF. CDR3 DNA: TGCGCCAGCAGTCGGGACAGAGATTCACCCCTCCACTTT.

This chain connects TRBV2 to TRBJ1-5; TRBD1 is a possible D gene (6 bases). CDR3 size: 14 residues. V lost 6 bases, J lost 7 bases, and 16 bases lay in between. The germline V gene has CDR1 SNHLY and CDR2 FYNNEI. In DNA, the CDR3 is TGTGCCAGCAGAACGTACAGGGACGACCAGCCCCAGCATTTT. Translated, it gives CASRTYRDDQPQHF.